The 13 T cell receptor beta chains below come from one sample, sequenced in a study. TCRdb called the RT-PCR reads again in MiXCR, with one record for every CDR3 protein. The sample lists about 680,000 distinct CDR3 sequences, 14% seen once, with 3.6% in the top ten. The sequenced sample was memory CD4+ T cells from blood. Every receptor here comes from a female donor in good health, serving as a healthy control.

This clonotype was picked up many times. The gene calls are TRBV6-6 and TRBJ1-1; D is uncertain. Trimming stripped 6 bases from V and 10 bases from J, with 9 bases between. From germline, CDR1 is MNHNY and CDR2 SVGAGI (reference sequence). This CDR3 comprises 10 residues. The CDR3 here is CASSPPGAFF. The CDR3 DNA follows: TGTGCCAGCAGCCCACCGGGAGCTTTCTTT.

V is TRBV6-6 and J is TRBJ2-2, with 7 positions matching TRBD1. This CDR3 contains 14 residues. V trimming: 9 bases; J trimming: 2 bases; junction bases outside the gene matches: 6. Per the germline V gene, CDR1 is MNHNY and CDR2 is SVGAGI (reference sequence). CDR3 DNA sequence: TGTGCCAGTATGGGACAGACAAACACCGGGGAGCTGTTTTTT. Its translation: CASMGQTNTGELFF.

This rearrangement joins TRBV7-3 to TRBJ1-5; maybe TRBD1 (6 bases). The V gene lost 1 base and the J gene lost 6 bases, with 13 bases spanning the gap. Germline V lookup: CDR1 SGHTA, CDR2 FQGTGA. This CDR3 is 15 amino acids long. DNA of the CDR3: TGTGCCAGCAGCTTAATGCCAGGGGATGGTCAGCCCCAGCATTTT. It translates to CASSLMPGDGQPQHF.

This sequence joins TRBV15 and TRBJ1-5; D may be TRBD1 (5 bases). CDR1 is LNHNV and CDR2 is YYDKDF in the germline V gene (reference sequence). The CDR3 spans 15 residues. Deletions cut 1 base from V and 2 bases from J, with 9 bases between. The CDR3 DNA follows: TGTGCCACCAGCAGAGCAGGGTTCGGCAATCAGCCCCAGCATTTT. Protein product: CATSRAGFGNQPQHF.

This clonotype has a count of ten or more. The chain recombines TRBV27 with TRBJ2-1; TRBD2 aligns across 7 bases. This CDR3 spans 14 amino acids. J lost 4 bases, V lost 7 bases, and 7 bases had no gene match. Germline V lookup: CDR1 MNHEY, CDR2 SMNVEV (reference sequence). The CDR3 reads CASTRLADYNEQFF. The CDR3 DNA sequence: TGTGCCAGCACTAGACTAGCAGATTACAATGAGCAGTTCTTC.

V gene TRBV5-1 combines with J gene TRBJ2-2, with TRBD1 matching 8 bases. This CDR3 region has 19 residues. In germline, CDR1 is SGHRS, CDR2 YFSETQ. V shed 4 bases and J 0 bases; nucleotides not matched to a gene: 14. The chain's CDR3 is CASSPQPGTGLTNTGELFF. CDR3 DNA sequence: TGCGCCAGCAGCCCCCAGCCTGGGACAGGACTGACGAACACCGGGGAGCTGTTTTTT.

This chain links TRBV28 with TRBJ2-3, with D possibly being TRBD1 (5 bases). The ends were cut back, 7 bases at V and 5 bases at J, with 7 bases in the middle. Germline V gives CDR1 MDHEN, CDR2 SYDVKM. The CDR3 runs 11 residues. The CDR3 DNA sequence: TGTGCCAGCATCCAGGGAGATACGCAGTATTTT. This sequence encodes CASIQGDTQYF.

V usage is TRBV28 and J usage is TRBJ2-2; D may be TRBD2 (6 bases). V lost 6 bases, J lost 1 base, and 12 bases lay in between. In germline, CDR1 is MDHEN, CDR2 SYDVKM. The CDR3 runs to 15 residues. This chain's CDR3 is CASSTPGLNTGELFF. Written as DNA, the CDR3 is TGTGCCAGCAGCACGCCGGGACTGAACACCGGGGAGCTGTTTTTT.

This sequence joins TRBV2 and TRBJ1-5; the match to TRBD1 covers 7 bases. This CDR3 is built from 15 residues. V shed 6 bases and J 4 bases; nucleotides not matched to a gene: 9. CDR1 and CDR2 (germline): SNHLY, FYNNEI. The CDR3 here is CASSVGTARNQPQHF. CDR3 nucleotide sequence: TGTGCCAGCAGCGTCGGGACAGCTAGAAATCAGCCCCAGCATTTT. Filled out from reference TRBV2 and TRBJ1-5, the complete variable domain reads EPEVTQTPSHQVTQMGQEVILRCVPISNHLYFYWYRQILGQKVEFLVSFYNNEISEKSEIFDDQFSVERPDGSNFTLKIRSTKLEDSAMYFCASSVGTARNQPQHFGDGTRLSIL.

In its sample, this clonotype was seen once. For the CDR3, the DNA is TGTGCCAGCAGTTCTCCGGGACAGGAGGATCATGGCTACACCTTC. Translation: CASSSPGQEDHGYTF. The gene calls are TRBV27 and TRBJ1-2; 8 bases fit TRBD1. V was pared by 4 bases and J by 6 bases, with 10 bases of the junction left unmatched. Per germline, CDR1 MNHEY and CDR2 SMNVEV (reference sequence). This CDR3 comprises 15 residues.

The chain combines TRBV5-1 with TRBJ1-2, with 8 positions matching TRBD1. Germline V gives CDR1 SGHRS, CDR2 YFSETQ. With 5 bases clipped from V and 1 base from J, the junction kept 10 bases outside the gene matches. There are 16 residues in the CDR3. CDR3 residues: CASRIYGTGDNYGYTF. Written as DNA, the CDR3 is TGCGCCAGCAGAATTTACGGGACAGGTGATAACTATGGCTACACCTTC.

V usage is TRBV5-1 and J usage is TRBJ2-7; 10 nucleotides align to TRBD1. The ends lost 4 bases at V and 5 bases at J; junction bases unmatched: 6. This CDR3 is built from 14 residues. Germline loops: CDR1 SGHRS, CDR2 YFSETQ. In DNA, the CDR3 is TGCGCCAGCAGCAGGAGCGGGACAGGGGACGAGCAGTACTTC. Residues: CASSRSGTGDEQYF.

The CDR3 coding sequence is TGTGCCAGCAGCTTGGAATGGAGCACTGAAGCTTTCTTT. It yields the protein CASSLEWSTEAFF. This chain joins TRBV11-2 and TRBJ1-1; D gene ambiguous. This CDR3 comprises 13 residues. Germline assignment: CDR1 SGHAT and CDR2 FQNNGV. V lost 3 bases and J 4 bases, leaving 9 bases between the germline ends.